These T cell receptor beta chains were read from a single sample in a study of blood T cells in healthy people across ages. MiXCR was run by TCRdb on the 5' RACE reads, yielding one entry per CDR3 protein. The table lists 1.4 million or so distinct CDR3 sequences, roughly 43% of them singletons. The sequenced sample was blood. The origin of the receptors is a woman aged 18 to 35 in good health. The CDR3 runs from the conserved cysteine through the conserved F or W. Each record gives: CDR3 length, V gene, J gene, clone size, CDR3 protein. Not every row has a clone size; where given, it reads once, few, many or a size class.

13,TRBV11-1,TRBJ1-2,few,CASSLTGRGGYTF
18,TRBV4-1,TRBJ1-2,few,CASSRSPLGQAWDYGYTF
15,TRBV25-1,TRBJ1-1,NA,CASSESRVMNTEAFF
13,TRBV10-3,TRBJ1-5,many,CAISRGGYQPQHF
14,TRBV24-1,TRBJ2-3,NA,CATSVGAGTDTQYF
15,TRBV27,TRBJ2-6,NA,CASSRIGSGANVLTF
15,TRBV9,TRBJ1-2,NA,CAGSVGPGEFDGYTF
12,TRBV28,TRBJ2-7,NA,CASSLTFYEQYF
17,TRBV4-3,NA,once,CASSHQLAGGGKNIQYF
15,TRBV7-9,TRBJ2-3,NA,CASSFVTGYGDTQYF
13,TRBV10-3,TRBJ1-5,NA,CATQHGLDQPQHF
12,TRBV20-1,TRBJ2-2,NA,CSARVNVGELFF
16,TRBV4-3,TRBJ1-6,NA,CASSPDRLSYNSPLHF
15,TRBV20-1,TRBJ2-1,few,CSARDLTGDYNEQFF
13,TRBV3-1,TRBJ1-6,NA,CASSQVNNSPLHF
16,TRBV4-3,NA,NA,CASSQRDLSSYNEQYF
14,TRBV12-5,TRBJ2-5,NA,CASGIWGPQETQYF
16,TRBV28,TRBJ1-2,once,CASSPGQGAYYYGYTF
12,TRBV27,TRBJ2-7,many,CASSFRGAEQYF
14,TRBV6-6,TRBJ1-2,few,CASTRGQGHYGYTF
15,TRBV20-1,TRBJ2-3,NA,CSARNRISNTDTQYF
13,TRBV29-1,TRBJ2-5,NA,CSVEDRTSETQYF
16,TRBV4-3,NA,NA,CASSQDRFIRHDEQYF
17,TRBV5-6,TRBJ2-3,NA,CASSLLIGMGGTDTQYF
14,TRBV28,NA,NA,CASSLAGINNEQYF
14,TRBV12-3/TRBV12-4,TRBJ2-6,few,CASSPRVGANVLTF
15,TRBV1,NA,few,CTSSRGGDSYNEQYF
15,TRBV12-3/TRBV12-4,TRBJ1-1,few,CASSRRDRGNTEAFF
14,TRBV12-3/TRBV12-4,TRBJ2-3,NA,CASSLQESPDTQYF
15,TRBV20-1,TRBJ2-1,few,CSGRDYRGTYNEQFF
14,TRBV16,TRBJ1-1,few,CASSQSGTGKDAFF
11,TRBV6-5,TRBJ2-1,few,CASSLGQEQFF
13,TRBV20-1,TRBJ1-5,many,CSAAPMGDQPQHF
13,TRBV5-1,TRBJ2-1,NA,CTSSLGGYIEQFF
19,TRBV6-1,TRBJ2-3,NA,CASSGSEFLAGASTDTQYF
13,TRBV7-7,TRBJ2-1,NA,CASSSGQSMKQFF
15,TRBV7-2,TRBJ1-5,NA,CASSFFGQLNQPQHF
16,TRBV7-9,TRBJ1-6,NA,CASSDSGRLYNSPLHF
14,TRBV5-1,TRBJ2-1,NA,CASSFVDLGNEQFF
14,TRBV29-1,TRBJ2-1,NA,CSVEQADSYNEQFF
14,TRBV29-1,TRBJ2-3,NA,CSVASGASTDTQYF
12,TRBV29-1,TRBJ1-5,few,CSVSMGNQPQHF
15,TRBV20-1,TRBJ1-2,NA,CSATPGTGLYSGYTF
14,TRBV20-1,TRBJ2-1,NA,CSARDPEWDNEQFF
17,TRBV5-1,TRBJ2-5,NA,CASSPPSSGGRYNEQYF
14,TRBV6-2/TRBV6-3,TRBJ2-1,NA,CASRDPGHSNEQFF
15,TRBV12-3/TRBV12-4,TRBJ2-7,NA,CASSFRAGLTREQYF
13,TRBV20-1,TRBJ2-4,NA,CSARPSFPNIQYF
15,TRBV20-1,TRBJ2-3,NA,CSATRGGASTDTQYF